Each of the 17 T cell receptor beta chains below was sequenced from the same sample in a study of blood T cells in healthy people across ages. Sample-barcoded 5' priming and a J-beta primer mix drove a second PCR of about 6 to 11 cycles. Each CDR3 protein gets one entry after TCRdb re-called the 5' RACE reads with MiXCR. The sample has 1.5 million to 2 million distinct CDR3 sequences, roughly 50% seen once. Sequenced: blood. These TCRs come from a woman aged 40 to 55 in good health.

This clonotype was observed a handful of times. The V and J genes are TRBV12-5 and TRBJ2-4, with D tentatively TRBD1 (7 bases). The DNA end favors TRBJ2-5, so the J call may be wrong. Germline lookup yields CDR1 LGHNT and CDR2 FRNRAP. This CDR3 is 14 amino acids long. CDR3 in amino acids: CASGRGGGKETQYF. Here the CDR3 DNA reads TGTGCTAGTGGAAGAGGGGGCGGGAAAGAGACCCAGTACTTC.

The J gene is TRBJ2-3, the V gene TRBV9; 9 bases line up with TRBD1. V dropped 0 bases and J dropped 4; count of bases not matched to a gene: 6. CDR3 length equals 16 residues. Germline CDR1 is SGDLS and CDR2 is YYNGEE. The DNA for the CDR3 is TGTGCCAGCAGCGTAGGTGACAGGGGGGTCGCAGATACGCAGTATTTT. It encodes CASSVGDRGVADTQYF.

This clonotype has a count of ten or more. J is TRBJ2-5 and V is TRBV7-2; the D gene is possibly TRBD2 (6 bases). Germline V gives CDR1 SGHTA, CDR2 FQGNSA. V gave up 1 base and J gave up 5 bases, with 11 bases separating them. This CDR3 contains 14 residues. CDR3 in DNA: TGTGCCAGCAGCTTAGAGGGAGGAGAGGAGACCCAGTACTTC. Translated, it gives CASSLEGGEETQYF.

The V call is TRBV27, the J call TRBJ2-2, with no clear D. V was clipped by 5 bases and J by 3 bases, with 7 bases between them. Germline V CDR1 and CDR2: MNHEY, SMNVEV (reference sequence). The CDR3 has 13 amino acids. The CDR3 DNA sequence: TGTGCCAGCAGTACGACTTACACCGGGGAGCTGTTTTTT. Translation: CASSTTYTGELFF.

DNA of the CDR3: TGTGCCAGCAGCCCTAGTTGGCCTGAGCAGTTCTTC. Encoded protein: CASSPSWPEQFF. The V and J genes are TRBV7-9 and TRBJ2-1; no definite D call. Trimming shortened V by 5 bases and J by 9 bases, and 11 bases separated the two germline ends. Germline V gene lookup returns CDR1 SEHNR and CDR2 FQNEAQ (reference sequence). The length of the CDR3 is 12 residues. Looking up the rest from reference TRBV7-9 and TRBJ2-1 gives the full variable domain: DTGVSQNPRHKITKRGQNVTFRCDPISEHNRLYWYRQTLGQGPEFLTYFQNEAQLEKSRLLSDRFSAERPKGSFSTLEIQRTEQGDSAMYLCASSPSWPEQFFGPGTRLTVL.

V is TRBV4-3 and J is TRBJ2-4; 10 bases fit TRBD1. This CDR3 has 16 amino acids. Trimming cost V 3 bases and J 7 bases; bases outside gene matches: 9. Germline V lookup: CDR1 LGHNA, CDR2 YSLEER. The chain's CDR3 is CASSHSRQGARNIQYF. DNA of the CDR3: TGCGCCAGCAGCCATAGTAGACAGGGGGCGAGGAACATTCAGTACTTC.

Concerning this clonotype itself: The germline gene is not matched at one end of the junction; a read error may be the cause. This chain links TRBV27 with TRBJ1-1, with D possibly being TRBD1 (6 bases). The CDR3 has 18 residues. Germline lookup yields CDR1 MNHEY and CDR2 SMNVEV (reference sequence). The CDR3 DNA follows: TGTGCCAGCAGTTTATCCAGCGGACAGTTGGCTAGTTACACGGAAGCTTTCTTT. Translating gives CASSLSSGQLASYTEAFF.

This chain uses TRBV4-3 with TRBJ2-1; possible D gene TRBD2, 7 bases. V was shortened by 5 bases and J by 9 bases, with 23 bases between the two germline ends. The CDR3 runs 16 residues. Germline V CDR1 and CDR2: LGHNA, YSLEER. CDR3 loop: CASSAERGGLKSEQFF. The CDR3 DNA reads TGCGCCAGCAGCGCTGAGAGGGGGGGCCTTAAGAGTGAGCAGTTCTTC.

V usage is TRBV20-1 and J usage is TRBJ2-5, with TRBD2 identical over 9 bases. Germline CDR1 DFQATT, CDR2 SNEGSKA (reference sequence). V lost 0 bases to trimming and J lost 1 base; unmatched junction nucleotides: 6. The CDR3 consists of 16 residues. The CDR3 nucleotides read TGCAGTGCTAGAGAAAGGCCTAGCGGGGTCCAAGAGACCCAGTACTTC. This translates into CSARERPSGVQETQYF.

This clonotype was seen more than once but under ten times. The V call is TRBV7-2, the J call TRBJ2-1; D remains unclear. Trimming removed 3 bases at V and 4 bases at J, with 13 bases between. The CDR3 loop spans 15 amino acids. The V gene's germline CDR1 is SGHTA and CDR2 FQGNSA. CDR3 loop: CASSFVTNFYNEQFF. In DNA form, the CDR3 reads TGTGCCAGCAGCTTTGTCACCAATTTTTACAATGAGCAGTTCTTC.

The chain couples TRBV27 to TRBJ2-5, with D possibly being TRBD1 (5 bases). The CDR3 is 16 amino acids. The germline V and J ends were trimmed by 2 bases and 2 bases, with 15 bases remaining between them. Germline assignment: CDR1 MNHEY and CDR2 SMNVEV (reference sequence). CDR3 amino acids: CASSLTGRAWQETQYF. The CDR3 DNA sequence: TGTGCCAGCAGTTTAACAGGCCGGGCATGGCAAGAGACCCAGTACTTC.

This sequence joins TRBV2 and TRBJ2-7; D gene uncertain. The germline gives CDR1 SNHLY, CDR2 FYNNEI. CDR3 size: 14 residues. With 3 bases removed from V and 9 bases from J, the gap between germline ends came to 18 bases. CDR3 residues: CASSESATIIAQYF. The CDR3 region has the DNA TGTGCCAGCAGTGAGAGTGCAACCATTATTGCGCAGTACTTC. Looking up the rest from reference TRBV2 and TRBJ2-7 gives the full variable domain: EPEVTQTPSHQVTQMGQEVILRCVPISNHLYFYWYRQILGQKVEFLVSFYNNEISEKSEIFDDQFSVERPDGSNFTLKIRSTKLEDSAMYFCASSESATIIAQYFGPGTRLTVT.

The table lists this clonotype with a few counts. This chain uses TRBV5-6 with TRBJ2-5, with TRBD1 matching over 7 bases. The J call could be wrong; TRBJ2-7 is a better fit for the DNA end. This CDR3 region has 13 residues. Germline lookup yields CDR1 SGHDT and CDR2 YYEEEE. The CDR3 DNA sequence: TGTGCCAGCAGCTTGCCCACAGGGGCCGAGCAGTACTTC. It yields the protein CASSLPTGAEQYF.

This clonotype was counted a few times. The V and J genes are TRBV15 and TRBJ1-2; a weak D match, TRBD1 (5 bases). The CDR3 runs to 14 residues. Trimming pared 2 bases from V and 2 bases from J, leaving 9 bases between. CDR1 is LNHNV, CDR2 YYDKDF, per germline (reference sequence). The CDR3 DNA is TGTGCCACCAGCAGATATCAGGGAAACTATGGCTACACCTTC. Protein sequence: CATSRYQGNYGYTF.

This clonotype has only a few counts. CDR3 sequence: CASSQDRGPLAYGYTF. CDR3 sequence (DNA): TGTGCCAGCAGCCAAGACAGGGGCCCCCTGGCCTATGGCTACACCTTC. The chain employs TRBV3-1 and TRBJ1-2; possible D gene TRBD1, 6 bases. The CDR3 loop spans 16 amino acids. Germline values: CDR1 LGHDT, CDR2 YNNKEL (reference sequence). Between the trimmed V and J ends, which lost 0 bases and 4 bases, there was a span of 15 bases.

A note on this clonotype: Given a much more abundant clone one base away, this may be a read error. This chain links TRBV10-3 with TRBJ2-1; TRBD2 aligns across 12 bases. This CDR3 comprises 16 residues. Germline V gene data show CDR1 as ENHRY and CDR2 as SYGVKD. The CDR3 spells CVISGPSGGADNEQFF. The CDR3 nucleotides read TGTGTCATCAGTGGGCCTAGCGGGGGGGCCGACAATGAGCAGTTCTTC.

This clonotype was seen a handful of times. The chain couples TRBV4-3 to TRBJ2-5, with TRBD1 as a possible D gene (5 bases). The CDR3 is made up of 13 amino acids. Per the germline V gene, CDR1 is LGHNA and CDR2 is YSLEER. V dropped 2 bases and J dropped 2 bases, with 6 bases sitting between them. CDR3 DNA sequence: TGCGCCAGCAGCCAATACAGGCAAGAGACCCAGTACTTC. Its protein is CASSQYRQETQYF.